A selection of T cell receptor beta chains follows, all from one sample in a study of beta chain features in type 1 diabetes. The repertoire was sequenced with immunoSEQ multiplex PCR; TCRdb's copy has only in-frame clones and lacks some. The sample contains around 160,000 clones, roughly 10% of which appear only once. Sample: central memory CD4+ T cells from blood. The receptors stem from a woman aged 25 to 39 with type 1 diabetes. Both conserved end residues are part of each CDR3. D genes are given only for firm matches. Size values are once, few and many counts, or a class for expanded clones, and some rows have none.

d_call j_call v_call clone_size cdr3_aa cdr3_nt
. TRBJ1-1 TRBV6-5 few CASRPPSGRTEAFF TGTGCCAGCAGACCACCCTCAGGGAGGACTGAAGCTTTCTTT
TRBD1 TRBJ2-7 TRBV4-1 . CASSQQGATFDEQYF TGCGCCAGCAGCCAACAGGGGGCTACCTTTGACGAGCAGTACTTC
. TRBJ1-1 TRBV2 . CASSIDRRSDTEAFF TGTGCCAGCAGTATTGACAGGCGGTCGGACACTGAAGCTTTCTTT
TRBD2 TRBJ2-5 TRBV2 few CASSGLASQETQYF TGTGCCAGCAGCGGACTAGCGAGCCAAGAGACCCAGTACTTC
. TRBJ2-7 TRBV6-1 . CASSVGPEVYEQYF TGTGCCAGCAGTGTAGGCCCTGAGGTCTACGAGCAGTACTTC
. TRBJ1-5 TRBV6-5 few CASSSDSGSNQPQHF TGTGCCAGCAGTTCGGACAGTGGGAGCAATCAGCCCCAGCATTTT
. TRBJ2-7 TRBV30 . CAWSSLGPEQYF TGTGCCTGGAGTAGTTTGGGGCCCGAGCAGTACTTC
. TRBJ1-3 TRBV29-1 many CSVEGQGKDTIYF TGCAGCGTTGAAGGGCAGGGGAAGGACACCATATATTTT
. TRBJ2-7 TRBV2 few CASSGGPYEQYF TGTGCCAGCAGTGGGGGGCCCTACGAGCAGTACTTC
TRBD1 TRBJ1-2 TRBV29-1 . CSVEIGTDYGYTF TGCAGCGTTGAAATAGGGACAGACTATGGCTACACCTTC
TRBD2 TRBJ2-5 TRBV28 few CASSLLAGGPQETQYF TGTGCCAGCAGTTTACTAGCGGGAGGACCCCAAGAGACCCAGTACTTC
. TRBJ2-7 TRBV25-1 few CASSELGGTYEQYF TGTGCCAGCAGTGAATTAGGAGGGACCTACGAGCAGTACTTC
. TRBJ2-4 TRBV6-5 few CASSEGIQEGIQYF TGTGCCAGCAGTGAAGGGATACAGGAGGGCATTCAGTACTTC
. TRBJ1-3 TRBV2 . CASSESQGSGNTIYF TGTGCCAGCAGTGAGTCGCAGGGCTCTGGAAACACCATATATTTT
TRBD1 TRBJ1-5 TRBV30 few CASGDSFQPQHF TGTGCTTCAGGGGACAGTTTTCAGCCCCAGCATTTT
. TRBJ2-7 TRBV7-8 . CASSTEAGSSYEQYF TGTGCCAGCAGCACGGAAGCGGGTAGCTCCTACGAGCAGTACTTC
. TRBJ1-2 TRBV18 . CASSHEQGGYTF TGTGCCAGCTCACACGAACAGGGTGGCTACACCTTC
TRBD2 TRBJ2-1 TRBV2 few CASRNGLAGANEQFF TGTGCCAGCAGGAACGGACTAGCGGGAGCCAATGAGCAGTTCTTC
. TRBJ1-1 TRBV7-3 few CASSRSGMNTEAFF TGTGCCAGCAGCCGCAGTGGTATGAACACTGAAGCTTTCTTT
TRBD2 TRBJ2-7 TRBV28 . CASSLGLAGAEYEQYF TGTGCCAGCAGTTTAGGGCTAGCGGGAGCGGAGTACGAGCAGTACTTC
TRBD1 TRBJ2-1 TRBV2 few CASRATGSYNEQFF TGTGCCAGCAGGGCGACAGGGTCCTACAATGAGCAGTTCTTC
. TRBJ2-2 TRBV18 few CASSEQGNTGELFF TGTGCCAGCTCAGAACAGGGGAACACCGGGGAGCTGTTTTTT
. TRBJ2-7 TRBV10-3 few CAGSGTPSYEQYF TGTGCCGGGTCCGGGACACCGTCCTACGAGCAGTACTTC
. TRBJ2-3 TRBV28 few CASSLLGTGGGADTQYF TGTGCCAGCAGCCTCCTTGGGACGGGAGGGGGCGCAGATACGCAGTATTTT
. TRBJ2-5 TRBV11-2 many CASSFSYQETQYF TGTGCCAGCAGCTTCTCCTACCAAGAGACCCAGTACTTC
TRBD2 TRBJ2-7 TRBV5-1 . CASRQNPAGGSYEQYF TGCGCCAGCAGGCAAAATCCAGCGGGAGGATCCTACGAGCAGTACTTC
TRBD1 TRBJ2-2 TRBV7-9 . CASSLTGMNTGELFF TGTGCCAGCAGCCTGACAGGGATGAACACCGGGGAGCTGTTTTTT
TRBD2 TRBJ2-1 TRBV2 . CASSGLAGGGNEQFF TGTGCCAGCAGCGGACTAGCGGGAGGAGGCAATGAGCAGTTCTTC